This TCR beta chain stems from a study of T cell changes during pregnancy in multiple sclerosis. Sequencing used immunoSEQ multiplex PCR; TCRdb keeps in-frame clones, though not all of them. The sample consists of roughly 39,000 clones, about 90% of them appearing once. CDR3 length: 15 amino acids. Germline values: CDR1 SGHKS, CDR2 YYEKEE (reference sequence). The V end lost 1 base, the J end lost 3 bases, and 14 bases lay between the germline ends. This clonotype was sampled from a female donor with multiple sclerosis, enrolled in a pregnancy study. This chain connects TRBV5-5 to TRBJ2-7; D might be TRBD1 (5 bases). This material consisted of CD8+ T cells from peripheral blood mononuclear cells, taken after pregnancy. The CDR3 coding sequence is TGTGCCAGCAGCTTGTCCCCCCAACAGGACTACGAGCAGTACTTC. This translates into CASSLSPQQDYEQYF.